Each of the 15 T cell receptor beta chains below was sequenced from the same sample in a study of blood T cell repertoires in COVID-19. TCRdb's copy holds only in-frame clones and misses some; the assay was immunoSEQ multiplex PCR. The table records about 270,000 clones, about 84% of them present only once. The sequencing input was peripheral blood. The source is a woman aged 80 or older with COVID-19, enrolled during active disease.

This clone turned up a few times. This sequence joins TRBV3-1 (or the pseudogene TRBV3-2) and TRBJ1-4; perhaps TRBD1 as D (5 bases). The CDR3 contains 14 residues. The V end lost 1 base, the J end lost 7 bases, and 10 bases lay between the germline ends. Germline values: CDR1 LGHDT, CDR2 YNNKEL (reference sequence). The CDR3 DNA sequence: TGTGCCAGCAGCCAAGCTCTGCAGGGTGAAAAACTGTTTTTT. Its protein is CASSQALQGEKLFF.

This CDR3 reads CASKQGSNEQFF. The CDR3 DNA sequence: TGTGCCAGTAAACAGGGCTCCAATGAGCAGTTCTTC. The genes are TRBV19 and TRBJ2-1; D is perhaps TRBD1 (6 bases). In germline, CDR1 is LNHDA, CDR2 SQIVND (reference sequence). The CDR3 extends over 12 amino acids. Trimming stripped 7 bases from V and 6 bases from J, with 10 bases between.

This chain's CDR3 is CASGRSGGLWGANVLTF. The CDR3 DNA is TGTGCCAGCGGAAGGTCAGGGGGTCTCTGGGGGGCCAACGTCCTGACTTTC. The V gene is TRBV25-1, the J gene TRBJ2-6, with 7 bases lining up with TRBD1. This CDR3 contains 17 residues. Germline CDR1 reads MGHDK; CDR2 reads SYGVNS. J was trimmed by 4 bases and V by 8 bases; bases with no gene match: 14.

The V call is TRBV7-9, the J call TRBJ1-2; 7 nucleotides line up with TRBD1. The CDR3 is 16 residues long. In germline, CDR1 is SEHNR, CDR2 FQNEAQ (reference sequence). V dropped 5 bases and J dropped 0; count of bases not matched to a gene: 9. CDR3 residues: CASSPGGTAANYGYTF. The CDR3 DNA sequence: TGTGCCAGCAGCCCGGGGGGGACAGCAGCTAACTATGGCTACACCTTC.

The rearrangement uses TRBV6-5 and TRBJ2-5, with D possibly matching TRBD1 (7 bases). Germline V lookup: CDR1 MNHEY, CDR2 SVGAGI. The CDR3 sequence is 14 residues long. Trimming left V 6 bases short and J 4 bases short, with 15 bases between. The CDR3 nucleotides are TGTGCCAGCAGCTCGCAGGGGGGAGTAGAGACCCAGTACTTC. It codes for CASSSQGGVETQYF.

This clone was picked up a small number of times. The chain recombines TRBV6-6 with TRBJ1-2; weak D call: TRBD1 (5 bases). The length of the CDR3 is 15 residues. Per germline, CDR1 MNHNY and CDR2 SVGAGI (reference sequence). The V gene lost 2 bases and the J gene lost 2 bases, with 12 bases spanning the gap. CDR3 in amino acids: CASSYMGGRNYGYTF. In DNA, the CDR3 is TGTGCCAGCAGTTACATGGGGGGAAGGAACTATGGCTACACCTTC.

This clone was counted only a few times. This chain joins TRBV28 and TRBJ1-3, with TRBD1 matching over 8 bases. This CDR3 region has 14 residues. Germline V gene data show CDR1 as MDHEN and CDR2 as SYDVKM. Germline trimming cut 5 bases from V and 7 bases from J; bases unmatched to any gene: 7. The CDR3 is CASSLDRVRNTIYF. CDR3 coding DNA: TGTGCCAGCAGTCTGGACAGGGTAAGGAACACCATATATTTT.

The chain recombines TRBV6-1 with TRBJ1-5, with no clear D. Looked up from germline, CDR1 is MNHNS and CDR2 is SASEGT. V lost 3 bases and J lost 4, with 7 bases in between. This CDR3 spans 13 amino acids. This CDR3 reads CASSEAENQPQHF. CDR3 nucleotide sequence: TGTGCCAGCAGTGAGGCAGAAAATCAGCCCCAGCATTTT.

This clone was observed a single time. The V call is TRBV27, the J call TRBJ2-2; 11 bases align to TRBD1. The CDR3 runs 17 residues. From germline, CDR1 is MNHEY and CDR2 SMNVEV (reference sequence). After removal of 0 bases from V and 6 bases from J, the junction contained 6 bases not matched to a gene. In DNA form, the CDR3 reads TGTGCCAGCAGTTTATCCCCGGGACAGGGGGTTCCCGGGGAGCTGTTTTTT. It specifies CASSLSPGQGVPGELFF.

For the CDR3, the DNA is TGTGCCATCAGGGACACTAACACCGGGGAGCTGTTTTTT. It translates to CAIRDTNTGELFF. The chain has TRBV10-3 and TRBJ2-2; tentative D call: TRBD1 (5 bases). The V and J ends lost 6 bases and 2 bases respectively, with 7 bases between them. Germline loops: CDR1 ENHRY, CDR2 SYGVKD. The CDR3 is 13 amino acids.

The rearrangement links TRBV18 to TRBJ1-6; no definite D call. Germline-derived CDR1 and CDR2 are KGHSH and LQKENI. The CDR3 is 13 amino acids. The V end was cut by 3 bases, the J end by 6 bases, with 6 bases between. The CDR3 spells CASSPGVNSPLHF. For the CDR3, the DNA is TGTGCCAGCTCACCGGGCGTTAATTCACCCCTCCACTTT.

This chain's CDR3 is CASKAGLNTEAFF. The CDR3 nucleotides read TGTGCCAGCAAGGCGGGGTTGAACACTGAAGCTTTCTTT. The rearrangement joins TRBV28 to TRBJ1-1; no definite D call. CDR1 and CDR2 (germline): MDHEN, SYDVKM. The CDR3 loop spans 13 amino acids. V shed 7 bases and J shed 0 bases, with 9 bases lying between them.

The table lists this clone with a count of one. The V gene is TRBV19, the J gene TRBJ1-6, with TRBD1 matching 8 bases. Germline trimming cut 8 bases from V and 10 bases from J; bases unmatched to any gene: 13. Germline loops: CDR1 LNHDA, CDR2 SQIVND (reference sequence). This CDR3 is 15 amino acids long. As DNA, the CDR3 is TGTGCCAGTGGACAGGGTGGGGGGAGAGGCTCACCCCTCCACTTT. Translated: CASGQGGGRGSPLHF.

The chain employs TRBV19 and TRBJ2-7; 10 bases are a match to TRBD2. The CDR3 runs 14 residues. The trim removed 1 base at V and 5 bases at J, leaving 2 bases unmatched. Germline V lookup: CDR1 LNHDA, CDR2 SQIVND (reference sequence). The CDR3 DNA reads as TGTGCCAGTAGTATAGCTAGCGGGGGCAACGAGCAGTACTTC. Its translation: CASSIASGGNEQYF.

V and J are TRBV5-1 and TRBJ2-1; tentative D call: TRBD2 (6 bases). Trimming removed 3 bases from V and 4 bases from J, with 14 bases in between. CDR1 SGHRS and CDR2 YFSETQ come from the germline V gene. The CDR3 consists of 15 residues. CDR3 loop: CASSWGLPSYNEQFF. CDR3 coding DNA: TGCGCCAGCAGCTGGGGACTTCCCAGTTACAATGAGCAGTTCTTC.